This T cell receptor (beta chain) derives from a study of blood T cell repertoires in COVID-19. Whole-study context: COVID-19 samples collected from the United States, Italy and Spain covered acute and convalescent phases. T cells, B-cell-depleted T cells, or PBMCs supplied cDNA or gDNA.

Authors' analysis steps: The authors estimated nucleated cell counts from reference gene primer amplification. Assay: immunoSEQ multiplex PCR; the TCRdb copy retains only in-frame clones and omits some. For V, J and clone size, that table is used; D and trimming come from the DNA. Among about 53,000 clones listed, approximately 82% were seen once. Germline CDR1 MDHEN, CDR2 SYDVKM. The CDR3 contains 16 residues. Trimming removed 6 bases from V and 8 bases from J; junction bases left unmatched: 12. The clonotype originates from a human donor in a cohort sampled during active COVID-19. The sequenced sample consisted of peripheral blood. The chain recombines TRBV28 with TRBJ2-1; 11 bases align to TRBD2. CDR3 sequence: CASSPLAGVPPDEQFF. CDR3 DNA: TGTGCCAGCAGCCCACTAGCGGGAGTTCCCCCGGATGAGCAGTTCTTC.